This entry lists 10 T cell receptor beta chains sequenced from one sample in a study of graft-versus-host responses after intestinal transplantation. Repertoires were generated with immunoSEQ multiplex PCR, while TCRdb's copy carries only in-frame clones and drops some. Found here are tens of thousands of clones, roughly 89% of them singletons; the top ten hold about 5.1%. The sample in question was PBMCs, obtained roughly 64 days after intestinal transplantation. The origin of the receptors is a human patient who received an intestinal transplant, so some T cells may come from the graft donor.

This clone has a handful of counts. V gene TRBV7-9 combines with J gene TRBJ1-1, with D possibly matching TRBD1 (6 bases). In germline, CDR1 is SEHNR, CDR2 FQNEAQ (reference sequence). This CDR3 is 15 amino acids long. Trimming shortened V by 5 bases and J by 0 bases, and 13 bases separated the two germline ends. The CDR3 here is CASSVGWTVNTEAFF. The CDR3 nucleotides are TGTGCCAGCAGCGTCGGGTGGACAGTGAACACTGAAGCTTTCTTT.

The chain uses TRBV19 and TRBJ2-1, with 8 nucleotides matching TRBD1. V lost 3 bases, J lost 2 bases, and 3 bases stayed unmatched. The CDR3 extends over 15 amino acids. CDR1 and CDR2 from the germline V gene are LNHDA and SQIVND (reference sequence). The CDR3 here is CASSIPGQAYNEQFF. The CDR3 nucleotides are TGTGCCAGTAGTATCCCGGGACAGGCCTACAATGAGCAGTTCTTC.

This chain links TRBV6-6 with TRBJ1-2; 7 bases are shared with TRBD1. The CDR3 extends over 13 amino acids. Losses at the gene ends were 2 bases for V and 3 bases for J; bases not matched to a gene: 0. The V gene's germline CDR1 is MNHNY and CDR2 SVGAGI (reference sequence). CDR3 sequence (DNA): TGTGCCAGCAGTTACGGGACAGACTATGGCTACACCTTC. Translation gives CASSYGTDYGYTF.

The V and J genes are TRBV19 and TRBJ1-2; TRBD1 aligns across 9 bases. The CDR3 has 16 amino acids. V trimming: 1 base; J trimming: 3 bases; junction bases outside the gene matches: 6. Germline V gene lookup returns CDR1 LNHDA and CDR2 SQIVND (reference sequence). CDR3: CASSIGRQGDDYGYTF. The CDR3 DNA is TGTGCCAGTAGTATAGGCCGACAGGGGGACGACTATGGCTACACCTTC.

The J gene is TRBJ1-2, the V gene TRBV27; D ambiguous. The CDR3 totals 14 residues. Germline V lookup: CDR1 MNHEY, CDR2 SMNVEV (reference sequence). Trimming took 1 base from V and 2 from J, leaving 8 bases between them. Here the CDR3 reads CASSLYPVNYGYTF. DNA for the CDR3: TGTGCCAGCAGTTTATATCCGGTAAACTATGGCTACACCTTC.

As regards this clone: An end of the junction does not agree with germline; a read error may underlie this. The gene calls are TRBV6-1 and TRBJ1-2; maybe TRBD1 (5 bases). The germline CDR1 and CDR2 sequences are MNHNS and SASEGT. The CDR3 length is 10 residues. The chain's CDR3 is CAGGALGYTF. The CDR3 DNA reads TGCGCGGGAGGGGCGCTTGGCTACACCTTC.

The gene calls are TRBV19 and TRBJ1-2; D is ambiguous. The CDR3 consists of 16 residues. Trimming removed 5 bases at V and 0 bases at J, with 16 bases between. CDR1 and CDR2 (germline): LNHDA, SQIVND (reference sequence). The CDR3 nucleotides are TGTGCCAGTAGTGTTTATACAGAGCCTGCTAACTATGGCTACACCTTC. Protein sequence: CASSVYTEPANYGYTF.

This sequence joins TRBV10-2 and TRBJ2-3; D is unresolved. V lost 0 bases and J lost 0, with 7 bases in between. Looked up from germline, CDR1 is WSHSY and CDR2 is SAAADI. The CDR3 covers 15 residues. The CDR3 region has the DNA TGCGCCAGCAGTGAGTCGGCTCTAAGCACAGATACGCAGTATTTT. It translates to CASSESALSTDTQYF.

This chain connects TRBV19 to TRBJ2-3, with 7 bases that match TRBD1. Germline-derived CDR1 and CDR2 are LNHDA and SQIVND (reference sequence). J lost 2 bases, V lost 7 bases, and 9 bases had no gene match. This CDR3 contains 15 residues. CDR3 in DNA: TGTGCCAGTACTGTGGCTGGACAGGCCACAGATACGCAGTATTTT. Translating it yields CASTVAGQATDTQYF.

The V gene is TRBV2, the J gene TRBJ2-7; no clear D gene. The V gene's germline CDR1 is SNHLY and CDR2 FYNNEI. The CDR3 totals 12 residues. Trimming removed 6 bases at V and 6 bases at J, with 12 bases between. This CDR3 reads CASRRIDGEQYF. The CDR3 nucleotides read TGTGCCAGCAGGCGGATCGACGGCGAGCAGTACTTC.